Listed below are T cell receptor beta chains from one sample, sequenced in a study of CD8 T cells in Susac syndrome. TCRdb reanalysed the immunoSEQ multiplex PCR reads using MiXCR and keeps one entry per CDR3 protein. The table includes 150,000 to 200,000 distinct CDR3 sequences, approximately 94% detected once. The sample taken for sequencing was CD4+ T cells from PBMCs. These TCRs come from a human donor with Susac syndrome. CDR3s include the opening cysteine and the closing phenylalanine or tryptophan. Each record gives: J gene, V gene, clone size, D gene, CDR3 protein, CDR3 DNA. The D gene is left open where the match is weak. Only part of the rows carry a size: once, few, many, or a class if the clone is expanded.

j_call: TRBJ1-5
v_call: TRBV4-1
clone_size: .
d_call: .
cdr3_aa: CASSQVRYQPQHF
cdr3_nt: TGCGCCAGCAGCCAAGTAAGGTACCAGCCCCAGCATTTT

j_call: TRBJ1-2
v_call: TRBV6-5
clone_size: .
d_call: .
cdr3_aa: CASRRDRPNYGYTF
cdr3_nt: TGTGCCAGCAGGAGAGACAGGCCCAACTATGGCTACACCTTC

j_call: TRBJ2-1
v_call: TRBV5-1
clone_size: .
d_call: TRBD1
cdr3_aa: CASSTTGQGTDEQFF
cdr3_nt: TGCGCCAGCAGCACCACGGGACAGGGGACCGATGAGCAGTTCTTC

j_call: TRBJ1-1
v_call: TRBV30
clone_size: .
d_call: .
cdr3_aa: CAWSQSPGDTEAFF
cdr3_nt: TGTGCCTGGAGTCAAAGCCCAGGGGACACTGAAGCTTTCTTT

j_call: TRBJ2-4
v_call: TRBV12-3/TRBV12-4
clone_size: .
d_call: TRBD2
cdr3_aa: CASSRTSGGNIQYF
cdr3_nt: TGTGCCAGCAGTCGGACTAGCGGGGGAAACATTCAGTACTTC

j_call: TRBJ1-1
v_call: TRBV19
clone_size: .
d_call: .
cdr3_aa: CASSMARLTEAFF
cdr3_nt: TGTGCCAGTAGTATGGCCCGCCTCACTGAAGCTTTCTTT

j_call: TRBJ1-2
v_call: TRBV9
clone_size: .
d_call: .
cdr3_aa: CASSETGGNYGYTF
cdr3_nt: TGTGCCAGCAGCGAAACGGGAGGTAACTATGGCTACACCTTC

j_call: TRBJ1-5
v_call: TRBV18
clone_size: .
d_call: .
cdr3_aa: CASSPMPGISSNQPQHF
cdr3_nt: TGTGCCAGCTCACCGATGCCAGGGATTTCTAGCAATCAGCCCCAGCATTTT

j_call: TRBJ1-5
v_call: TRBV30
clone_size: .
d_call: .
cdr3_aa: CAWSGQGNQPQHF
cdr3_nt: TGTGCCTGGAGTGGACAGGGCAATCAGCCCCAGCATTTT

j_call: TRBJ1-5
v_call: TRBV5-1
clone_size: .
d_call: .
cdr3_aa: CASSLGGPEQPQHF
cdr3_nt: TGCGCCAGCAGCTTAGGGGGTCCTGAACAGCCCCAGCATTTT

j_call: TRBJ1-1
v_call: TRBV14
clone_size: .
d_call: .
cdr3_aa: CASSQSQVTEAFF
cdr3_nt: TGTGCCAGCAGCCAAAGTCAGGTGACTGAAGCTTTCTTT

j_call: TRBJ1-4
v_call: TRBV29-1
clone_size: .
d_call: TRBD1
cdr3_aa: CSVLGTGFSNEKLFF
cdr3_nt: TGCAGCGTTCTAGGGACAGGGTTTTCCAATGAAAAACTGTTTTTT

j_call: TRBJ2-5
v_call: TRBV12-3/TRBV12-4
clone_size: .
d_call: TRBD2
cdr3_aa: CASSIAGVQETQYF
cdr3_nt: TGTGCCAGCAGTATTGCGGGGGTTCAAGAGACCCAGTACTTC

j_call: TRBJ2-7
v_call: TRBV29-1
clone_size: .
d_call: TRBD1
cdr3_aa: CSVGGGTGNSFLYEQYF
cdr3_nt: TGCAGCGTTGGTGGAGGGACAGGGAATAGTTTTCTCTACGAGCAGTACTTC

j_call: TRBJ2-1
v_call: TRBV25-1
clone_size: once
d_call: TRBD1
cdr3_aa: CASSEPGQGGNEQFF
cdr3_nt: TGTGCCAGCAGCGAACCGGGACAGGGAGGAAATGAGCAGTTCTTC

j_call: TRBJ2-3
v_call: TRBV7-3
clone_size: .
d_call: .
cdr3_aa: CASSFLTSTDTQYF
cdr3_nt: TGTGCCAGCAGCTTTTTGACTAGCACAGATACGCAGTATTTT

j_call: TRBJ2-1
v_call: TRBV5-1
clone_size: .
d_call: TRBD2
cdr3_aa: CASSLSGGIQFF
cdr3_nt: TGCGCCAGCAGCCTTAGCGGGGGGATTCAGTTCTTC

j_call: TRBJ2-7
v_call: TRBV2
clone_size: .
d_call: TRBD1
cdr3_aa: CASSRQGAVEQYF
cdr3_nt: TGTGCCAGCAGTAGACAGGGTGCCGTCGAGCAGTACTTC

j_call: TRBJ1-2
v_call: TRBV3-1
clone_size: .
d_call: .
cdr3_aa: CASSSGGRSPAGYTF
cdr3_nt: TGTGCCAGCAGTTCGGGTGGGAGGTCCCCCGCTGGCTACACCTTC

j_call: TRBJ2-5
v_call: TRBV27
clone_size: .
d_call: TRBD2
cdr3_aa: CASSKTSGALGETQYF
cdr3_nt: TGTGCCAGCAGTAAGACTAGCGGGGCCCTTGGGGAGACCCAGTACTTC

j_call: TRBJ1-3
v_call: TRBV20-1
clone_size: .
d_call: .
cdr3_aa: CSALTGNTIYF
cdr3_nt: TGCAGTGCTCTTACAGGAAACACCATATATTTT

j_call: TRBJ2-7
v_call: TRBV20-1
clone_size: .
d_call: TRBD1
cdr3_aa: CSAHRGEDEQYF
cdr3_nt: TGCAGTGCCCACAGGGGAGAGGACGAGCAGTACTTC

j_call: TRBJ1-2
v_call: TRBV20-1
clone_size: .
d_call: .
cdr3_aa: CSARDMGSSYTF
cdr3_nt: TGCAGTGCTAGAGATATGGGGAGTAGCTACACCTTC

j_call: TRBJ1-2
v_call: TRBV4-2
clone_size: .
d_call: .
cdr3_aa: CASSQQTEVIYGYTF
cdr3_nt: TGTGCCAGCAGCCAGCAGACAGAGGTCATCTATGGCTACACCTTC

j_call: TRBJ2-6
v_call: TRBV3-1
clone_size: .
d_call: .
cdr3_aa: CASGPGRQSGANVLTF
cdr3_nt: TGTGCCAGTGGTCCGGGACGGCAATCTGGGGCCAACGTCCTGACTTTC

j_call: TRBJ2-7
v_call: TRBV30
clone_size: .
d_call: .
cdr3_aa: CAWSGTEGGYEQYF
cdr3_nt: TGTGCCTGGAGCGGGACAGAGGGAGGTTACGAGCAGTACTTC

j_call: TRBJ2-1
v_call: TRBV5-4
clone_size: .
d_call: .
cdr3_aa: CASSLVGGGYNEQFF
cdr3_nt: TGTGCCAGCAGCTTGGTCGGGGGAGGATACAATGAGCAGTTCTTC

j_call: TRBJ1-1
v_call: TRBV24-1
clone_size: .
d_call: .
cdr3_aa: CATSENSQVNGTEAFF
cdr3_nt: TGTGCCACCAGTGAAAACTCGCAGGTTAACGGCACTGAAGCTTTCTTT

j_call: TRBJ2-3
v_call: TRBV4-2
clone_size: .
d_call: .
cdr3_aa: CASSPTSRDTQYF
cdr3_nt: TGTGCCAGCAGCCCCACTAGCAGAGATACGCAGTATTTT

j_call: TRBJ2-1
v_call: TRBV9
clone_size: .
d_call: TRBD2
cdr3_aa: CASSVGPSGGANEQFF
cdr3_nt: TGTGCCAGCAGCGTAGGCCCTAGCGGGGGGGCAAATGAGCAGTTCTTC

j_call: TRBJ1-2
v_call: TRBV7-9
clone_size: once
d_call: .
cdr3_aa: CASTLGHYGYTF
cdr3_nt: TGTGCCAGCACCCTGGGTCACTATGGCTACACCTTC

j_call: TRBJ1-1
v_call: TRBV30
clone_size: .
d_call: .
cdr3_aa: CAWSRSGGTEAFF
cdr3_nt: TGTGCCTGGAGTCGGTCGGGAGGCACTGAAGCTTTCTTT

j_call: TRBJ2-1
v_call: TRBV9
clone_size: .
d_call: .
cdr3_aa: CASSVEINNEQFF
cdr3_nt: TGTGCCAGCAGCGTAGAAATCAACAATGAGCAGTTCTTC

j_call: TRBJ1-2
v_call: TRBV27
clone_size: .
d_call: TRBD1
cdr3_aa: CASSFRDRAGRRGYTF
cdr3_nt: TGTGCCAGCAGTTTTAGGGACAGGGCCGGGCGTCGTGGCTACACCTTC

j_call: TRBJ2-7
v_call: TRBV20-1
clone_size: .
d_call: TRBD1
cdr3_aa: CSAPRTGAMYEQYF
cdr3_nt: TGCAGCGCGCCCCGGACAGGCGCGATGTACGAGCAGTACTTC

j_call: TRBJ1-6
v_call: TRBV28
clone_size: .
d_call: TRBD1
cdr3_aa: CASSLYSGGNSPLHF
cdr3_nt: TGTGCCAGCAGCCTGTACTCAGGGGGTAATTCACCCCTCCACTTT

j_call: TRBJ1-5
v_call: TRBV12-3/TRBV12-4
clone_size: .
d_call: .
cdr3_aa: CASSFETQPQHF
cdr3_nt: TGTGCCAGCAGTTTTGAAACTCAGCCCCAGCATTTT

j_call: TRBJ2-1
v_call: TRBV25-1
clone_size: once
d_call: TRBD2
cdr3_aa: CASSVLSGVSYNEQFF
cdr3_nt: TGTGCCAGCAGTGTTCTTAGCGGGGTCTCCTACAATGAGCAGTTCTTC

j_call: TRBJ2-5
v_call: TRBV12-3/TRBV12-4
clone_size: once
d_call: TRBD2
cdr3_aa: CASSSPLGGGARETQYF
cdr3_nt: TGTGCCAGCAGTTCCCCCCTGGGCGGGGGGGCGAGAGAGACCCAGTACTTC

j_call: TRBJ2-6
v_call: TRBV4-2
clone_size: once
d_call: .
cdr3_aa: CASSQSDTSSGANVLTF
cdr3_nt: TGTGCCAGCAGCCAATCGGACACAAGCTCTGGGGCCAACGTCCTGACTTTC

j_call: TRBJ2-2
v_call: TRBV28
clone_size: .
d_call: TRBD1
cdr3_aa: CASSSQGARNTGELFF
cdr3_nt: TGTGCCAGCAGTTCGCAGGGGGCCCGCAACACCGGGGAGCTGTTTTTT

j_call: TRBJ1-2
v_call: TRBV9
clone_size: .
d_call: .
cdr3_aa: CASSVAMPNYGYTF
cdr3_nt: TGTGCCAGCAGCGTTGCTATGCCTAACTATGGCTACACCTTC

j_call: TRBJ2-3
v_call: TRBV20-1
clone_size: .
d_call: .
cdr3_aa: CSASGTQWDTQYF
cdr3_nt: TGCAGTGCTTCCGGGACCCAGTGGGATACGCAGTATTTT

j_call: TRBJ1-1
v_call: TRBV3-1
clone_size: .
d_call: TRBD1
cdr3_aa: CASSQDPTGRNTEAFF
cdr3_nt: TGTGCCAGCAGCCAAGACCCGACAGGGAGGAACACTGAAGCTTTCTTT

j_call: TRBJ2-5
v_call: TRBV7-3
clone_size: .
d_call: TRBD1
cdr3_aa: CASSLRTGGDSGEETQYF
cdr3_nt: TGTGCCAGCAGCCTCCGGACAGGGGGCGATTCGGGGGAGGAGACCCAGTACTTC

j_call: TRBJ2-5
v_call: TRBV15
clone_size: .
d_call: .
cdr3_aa: CATSRDNRLVETQYF
cdr3_nt: TGTGCCACCAGCAGAGATAATAGACTAGTCGAGACCCAGTACTTC

j_call: TRBJ2-3
v_call: TRBV12-3/TRBV12-4
clone_size: .
d_call: TRBD2
cdr3_aa: CASSLGGGPDTDTQYF
cdr3_nt: TGTGCCAGCAGTTTGGGCGGGGGGCCCGACACAGATACGCAGTATTTT

j_call: TRBJ2-5
v_call: TRBV5-1
clone_size: .
d_call: TRBD2
cdr3_aa: CASSLGLAVETQYF
cdr3_nt: TGCGCCAGCAGCTTGGGGCTAGCGGTGGAGACCCAGTACTTC

j_call: TRBJ2-4
v_call: TRBV7-9
clone_size: .
d_call: .
cdr3_aa: CASSLTGAQNIQYF
cdr3_nt: TGTGCCAGCAGCTTAACGGGGGCTCAAAACATTCAGTACTTC

j_call: TRBJ2-1
v_call: TRBV5-1
clone_size: .
d_call: TRBD2
cdr3_aa: CASSRTSGGSYNEQFF
cdr3_nt: TGCGCCAGCAGCCGTACTAGCGGGGGCTCCTACAATGAGCAGTTCTTC

j_call: TRBJ1-1
v_call: TRBV19
clone_size: .
d_call: .
cdr3_aa: CASSIRRGNAEAFF
cdr3_nt: TGTGCCAGTAGTATTCGTAGAGGAAACGCTGAAGCTTTCTTT

j_call: TRBJ1-2
v_call: TRBV4-1
clone_size: .
d_call: .
cdr3_aa: CASSQRGEDGYTF
cdr3_nt: TGCGCCAGCAGCCAGAGAGGGGAGGATGGCTACACCTTC

j_call: TRBJ2-7
v_call: TRBV6-5
clone_size: .
d_call: TRBD2
cdr3_aa: CASSYAPWRGDLYEQYF
cdr3_nt: TGTGCCAGCAGTTACGCACCGTGGCGGGGGGACCTCTACGAGCAGTACTTC